This T cell receptor beta chain was recorded in a study of T cell responses to AZD1222 COVID-19 vaccine. Study-wide points: Spike-wide vaccine-associated CD4 TCRs dominated at 160-218 and 743-854. Baseline serostatus was positive in only five to seven AZD1222 recipients. Nearly half of spike-specific TCRs reportedly go after variant regions that carry no mutations.

Using immunoSEQ multiplex PCR, the repertoire was profiled, and TCRdb retains in-frame clones only, with some absent. The profile shows about 60,000 clones, about 86% of them singletons. The CDR3 has 13 amino acids. CDR1 and CDR2 from the germline V gene are SNHLY and FYNNEI. V lost 4 bases and J 4 bases, leaving 8 bases between the germline ends. For this clone: The antigen remains unidentified.

The V call is TRBV2, the J call TRBJ1-3; no firm D call. Sequencing used peripheral blood, obtained 28 days after the second AZD1222 dose. The TCR was taken from an adult who received the AZD1222 COVID-19 vaccine. As DNA, the CDR3 is TGTGCCAGCAGTGGGTACAGCGGAAACACCATATATTTT. Encoded protein: CASSGYSGNTIYF.